The text below deals with one T cell receptor (beta chain). This entry belongs to a study of CD8+ T cells in alopecia areata. Peripheral blood, together with lesional scalp punch biopsies, was collected from alopecia areata patients. RNA extraction and reverse transcription yielded cDNA as sequencing template. TCRdb's copy holds only in-frame clones and misses some; the assay was immunoSEQ multiplex PCR. The sample has 100,000 to 150,000 clones, approximately 38% seen once. Source material: CD4+ T cells sorted from blood. The sequence was collected from a human donor with alopecia areata.

This chain's CDR3 is CASSRTRGRVNTGELFF. CDR3 in DNA: TGTGCCAGCAGTCGGACTAGGGGCAGGGTTAACACCGGGGAGCTGTTTTTT. The chain has TRBV7-3 and TRBJ2-2, with TRBD2 matching over 7 bases. V lost 6 bases and J lost 2; bases outside the gene matches: 12. Germline V gene data show CDR1 as SGHTA and CDR2 as FQGTGA. The CDR3 contains 17 residues.